The 17 T cell receptor beta chains listed next were all sequenced from one sample in a study of T cells in Graves' hyperthyroidism and ophthalmopathy. RNA transcripts provided the source from which TCR beta CDR3 regions were amplified. Primed by the HTBI set, a first-round RT-PCR was run on the TCR CDR3. TCRdb called the multiplex PCR reads again in MiXCR, with one record for every CDR3 protein. This sample yields 470,000 or so distinct CDR3 sequences, of which less than 25% are seen a single time; 26% belongs to the top ten. The sequenced material came from blood. These TCRs come from a young man with Graves' hyperthyroidism.

This clonotype was seen a handful of times. The rearrangement uses TRBV5-5 and TRBJ2-2; D is undetermined. Germline V gene sequence: CDR1 SGHKS, CDR2 YYEKEE (reference sequence). The CDR3 is 13 residues long. V lost 4 bases and J 10 bases, leaving 14 bases between the germline ends. CDR3 DNA sequence: TGTGCCAGCAGCCCCCCAGGAGATTTGGAGCTGTTTTTT. The encoded protein is CASSPPGDLELFF. The full variable domain, in which reference TRBV5-5 and TRBJ2-2 provide the parts outside the CDR3, is DAGVTQSPTHLIKTRGQQVTLRCSPISGHKSVSWYQQVLGQGPQFIFQYYEKEERGRGNFPDRFSARQFPNYSSELNVNALLLGDSALYLCASSPPGDLELFFGEGSRLTVL.

Many counts were recorded for this clonotype. CDR3 in amino acids: CVTGPPGGEAFF. The CDR3 nucleotides read TGTGTGACTGGCCCCCCCGGGGGTGAAGCTTTCTTT. This chain joins TRBV28 and TRBJ1-1; perhaps TRBD1 as D (5 bases). The CDR3 is made up of 12 amino acids. From germline, CDR1 is MDHEN and CDR2 SYDVKM.

The chain is built from TRBV2 and TRBJ1-2; D unclear. The V gene's germline CDR1 is SNHLY and CDR2 FYNNEI. This CDR3 has 14 residues. The V gene lost 3 bases and the J gene lost 4 bases, with 12 bases spanning the gap. The CDR3 spells CASSDEPTAYGYTF. CDR3 coding DNA: TGTGCCAGCAGTGACGAGCCTACAGCCTATGGCTACACCTTC.

This clonotype appeared many times. This sequence joins TRBV30 and TRBJ1-1; D call uncertain. The CDR3 is 10 residues long. Trimming removed 8 bases at V and 7 bases at J, with 11 bases between. Looked up from germline, CDR1 is GTSNPN and CDR2 is SVGIG (reference sequence). The CDR3 here is CALRRFEAFF. The CDR3 DNA follows: TGTGCCCTTCGGAGATTTGAAGCTTTCTTT.

This sequence joins TRBV6-4 and TRBJ1-1; D is uncertain. Per the germline V gene, CDR1 is MRHNA and CDR2 is SNTAGT. V was clipped by 3 bases and J by 6 bases, with 14 bases between them. The CDR3 is 14 amino acids. This chain's CDR3 is CASSETASEAEAFF. The CDR3 DNA is TGTGCCAGCAGTGAGACGGCCTCGGAGGCTGAAGCTTTCTTT.

The sample holds many counts of this clonotype. The chain recombines TRBV10-3 with TRBJ1-1; 9 nucleotides align to TRBD1. The CDR3 length is 16 residues. Germline assignment: CDR1 ENHRY and CDR2 SYGVKD. V shed 10 bases, J shed 7 bases, and the junction held 19 bases outside the gene matches. The CDR3 DNA reads as TGTGCCAAGCCACGGGACAGGGTTCGCCACTGGGTTGAAGCTTTCTTT. As protein: CAKPRDRVRHWVEAFF.

There are many counts of this clonotype. The genes are TRBV28 and TRBJ1-2; 11 bases fit TRBD1. Trimming cost V 1 base and J 8 bases; bases outside gene matches: 6. The CDR3 is 15 amino acids. CDR1 and CDR2 (germline): MDHEN, SYDVKM. For the CDR3, the DNA is TGTGCCAGCAGTTTATCGGGACAGGGGGTAGAAGGCTACACCTTC. It is translated as CASSLSGQGVEGYTF.

This clonotype occurred a few times. The chain uses TRBV12-3 or TRBV12-4 and TRBJ1-1; maybe TRBD1 (5 bases). CDR3 length: 15 amino acids. Trimming took 6 bases from V and 5 from J, leaving 19 bases between them. CDR3 sequence reads: CASRPADSSLTEAFF. The CDR3 DNA reads TGTGCCAGCAGACCCGCCGACAGTTCTTTGACTGAAGCTTTCTTT.

This clonotype was observed a few times. This chain joins TRBV28 and TRBJ1-1; no clear D gene. V lost 6 bases, J lost 0 bases, and 11 bases lay in between. The CDR3 consists of 14 residues. Germline CDR1 is MDHEN and CDR2 is SYDVKM. The CDR3 loop is CASSTTGMNTEAFF. CDR3 DNA sequence: TGTGCCAGCAGCACTACTGGGATGAACACTGAAGCTTTCTTT.

This clonotype was seen at least ten times. This rearrangement joins TRBV19 to TRBJ1-1; no definite D call. Germline CDR1 and CDR2: LNHDA and SQIVND (reference sequence). Trimming cost V 10 bases and J 5 bases, with 14 bases left between them. This CDR3 comprises 12 residues. The CDR3 DNA follows: TGTGCCACGGCAAGGGTATGGACTGAAGCTTTCTTT. This encodes CATARVWTEAFF.

This clonotype was recorded many times. The V gene is TRBV28, the J gene TRBJ1-1; no reliable D call. Germline loops: CDR1 MDHEN, CDR2 SYDVKM. This CDR3 spans 14 amino acids. V was clipped by 2 bases and J by 5 bases, with 12 bases between them. The CDR3 is CASSLVSPTTEAFF. The CDR3 DNA reads TGTGCCAGCAGTTTAGTTAGCCCCACAACTGAAGCTTTCTTT.

This clonotype was counted many times. V gene TRBV5-6 combines with J gene TRBJ1-3; D gene ambiguous. The CDR3 extends over 15 amino acids. The germline CDR1 and CDR2 sequences are SGHDT and YYEEEE. V shed 4 bases and J shed 2 bases, with 13 bases lying between them. DNA for the CDR3: TGTGCCAGCAGCCCCCAGCGGGCAACTGGAAACACCATATATTTT. This gives the protein CASSPQRATGNTIYF.

This sequence joins TRBV4-1 and TRBJ1-5, with D perhaps TRBD1 (6 bases). The CDR3 is 14 residues long. Germline CDR1 MGHRA, CDR2 YSYEKL. V gave up 4 bases and J gave up 2 bases, with 9 bases separating them. The CDR3 region is CASSRWTGNQPQHF. The CDR3 bases are TGCGCCAGCAGCCGTTGGACAGGCAATCAGCCCCAGCATTTT.

This clonotype is a singleton in its sample. V is TRBV10-3 and J is TRBJ2-2; D unresolved. The germline V gene has CDR1 ENHRY and CDR2 SYGVKD. The CDR3 is made up of 16 amino acids. Between the trimmed V and J ends, which lost 0 bases and 0 bases, there was a span of 8 bases. The CDR3 loop is CAISESRIPNTGELFF. As DNA, the CDR3 is TGTGCCATCAGTGAGTCCCGGATTCCGAACACCGGGGAGCTGTTTTTT.

This clonotype was seen ten or more times. The CDR3 DNA is TGTGCCAGCAGTGTAGGACAGGACGCCACTGAAGCTTTCTTT. Its translation: CASSVGQDATEAFF. This rearrangement joins TRBV28 to TRBJ1-1; 7 bases map to TRBD1. This CDR3 spans 14 amino acids. The J segment lost 4 bases and the V segment lost 5 bases, leaving 7 bases of the junction unmatched. Germline assignment: CDR1 MDHEN and CDR2 SYDVKM. Full variable domain (missing parts from reference TRBV28 and TRBJ1-1): DVKVTQSSRYLVKRTGEKVFLECVQDMDHENMFWYRQDPGLGLRLIYFSYDVKMKEKGDIPEGYSVSREKKERFSLILESASTNQTSMYLCASSVGQDATEAFFGQGTRLTVV.

This chain uses TRBV20-1 with TRBJ1-1; no reliable D call. Germline CDR1 DFQATT, CDR2 SNEGSKA (reference sequence). This CDR3 comprises 15 residues. The ends were cut back, 7 bases at V and 4 bases at J, with 22 bases in the middle. DNA for the CDR3: TGCAGTGTCCCGAGCGGGGTGAGATTTGGCACTGAAGCTTTCTTT. It translates to CSVPSGVRFGTEAFF.

In this sample, this clonotype turned up many times. The genes are TRBV5-6 and TRBJ2-5; tentative D call: TRBD1 (5 bases). The CDR3 covers 16 residues. Germline CDR1 SGHDT, CDR2 YYEEEE. Between the trimmed V and J ends, which lost 4 bases and 2 bases, there was a span of 18 bases. For the CDR3, the DNA is TGTGCCAGCAGCAGACTCGACAGATACCCTCAAGAGACCCAGTACTTC. This codes for CASSRLDRYPQETQYF.